This TCR beta chain was captured in a study of blood T cell repertoires in COVID-19. The wider study: Whether acute or convalescent, the COVID-19 samples came from the United States, Italy and Spain. PBMCs, B-cell-depleted T cells, or T cells were the source of the cDNA or gDNA that made up the material.

In the authors' methods: How many nucleated cells were present was estimated from reference gene primer amplification. TCRdb keeps only in-frame clones here, not all; method: immunoSEQ multiplex PCR. V and J calls plus clone size are reproduced from that table; the DNA served to infer D and trimming. Of tens of thousands of clones detected, roughly 82% appear once; the ten largest clones hold around 19%. This CDR3 has 15 amino acids. Per germline, CDR1 MNHNS and CDR2 SASEGT. With V trimmed by 0 bases and J by 8 bases, 8 bases remained unmatched. The clonotype was recovered from a human donor in a cohort sampled during active COVID-19. Sequences were obtained from peripheral blood. The chain joins TRBV6-1 to TRBJ2-7; 9 bases are shared with TRBD2. The CDR3 spells CASSEAVLAGHQQYF. The CDR3 DNA reads as TGTGCCAGCAGTGAAGCGGTCCTAGCGGGGCACCAGCAGTACTTC.